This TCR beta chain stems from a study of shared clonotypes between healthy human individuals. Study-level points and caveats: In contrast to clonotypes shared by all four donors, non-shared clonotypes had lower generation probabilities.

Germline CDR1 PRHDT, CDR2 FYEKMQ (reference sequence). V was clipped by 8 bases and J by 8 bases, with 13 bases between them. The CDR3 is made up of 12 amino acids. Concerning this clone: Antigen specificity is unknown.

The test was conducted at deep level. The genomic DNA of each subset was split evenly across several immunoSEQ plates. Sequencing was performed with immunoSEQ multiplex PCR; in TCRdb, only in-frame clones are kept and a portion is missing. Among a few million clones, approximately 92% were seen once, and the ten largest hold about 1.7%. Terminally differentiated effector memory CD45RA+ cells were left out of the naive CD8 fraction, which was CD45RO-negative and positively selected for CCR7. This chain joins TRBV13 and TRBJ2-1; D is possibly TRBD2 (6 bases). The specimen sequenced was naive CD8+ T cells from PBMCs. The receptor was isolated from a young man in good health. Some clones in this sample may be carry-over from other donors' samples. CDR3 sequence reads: CASLLRGDEQFF. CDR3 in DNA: TGTGCCAGCCTCTTACGCGGGGATGAGCAGTTCTTC.